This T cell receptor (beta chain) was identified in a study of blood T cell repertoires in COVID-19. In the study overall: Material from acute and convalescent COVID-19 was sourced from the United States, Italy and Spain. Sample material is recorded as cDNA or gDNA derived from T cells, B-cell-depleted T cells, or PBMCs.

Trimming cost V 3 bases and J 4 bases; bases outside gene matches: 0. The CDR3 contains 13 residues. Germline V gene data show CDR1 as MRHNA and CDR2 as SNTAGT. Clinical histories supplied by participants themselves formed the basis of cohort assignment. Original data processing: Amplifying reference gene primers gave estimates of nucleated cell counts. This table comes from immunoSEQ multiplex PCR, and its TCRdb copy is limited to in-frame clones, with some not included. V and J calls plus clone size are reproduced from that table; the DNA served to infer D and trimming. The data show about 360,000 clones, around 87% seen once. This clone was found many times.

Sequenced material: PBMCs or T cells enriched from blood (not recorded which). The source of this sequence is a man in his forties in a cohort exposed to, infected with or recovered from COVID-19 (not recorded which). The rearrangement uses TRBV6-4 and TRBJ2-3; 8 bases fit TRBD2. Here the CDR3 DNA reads TGTGCCAGCAGTGAGCGGGAGGCAGATACGCAGTATTTT. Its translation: CASSEREADTQYF.